One sample yielded the 23 T cell receptor beta chains listed below, sequenced in a study of cytomegalovirus exposure and HLA in healthy donors. Generated by immunoSEQ multiplex PCR, the TCRdb table keeps only in-frame clones and is missing some. The data hold roughly 130,000 clones, with about four fifths observed a single time. The sequenced material came from PBMCs. These receptors all come from a woman aged 30 to 39 in good health and CMV-seronegative.

The chain is built from TRBV4-3 and TRBJ2-2; 10 positions agree with TRBD2. Germline trimming cut 4 bases from V and 4 bases from J; bases unmatched to any gene: 6. Germline loops: CDR1 LGHNA, CDR2 YSLEER. CDR3 length: 16 amino acids. CDR3 sequence: CASSRGLAVITGELFF. The CDR3 DNA sequence: TGCGCCAGCAGCCGTGGACTAGCGGTGATCACCGGGGAGCTGTTTTTT.

The chain combines TRBV5-4 with TRBJ1-1, with 11 bases matching TRBD1. The junction had 7 bases not matched to a gene; V was cut back by 2 bases and J by 4 bases. Germline CDR1 SGHNT, CDR2 YYREEE (reference sequence). This CDR3 region has 16 residues. CDR3 loop: CASSLRTGGAGTEAFF. Written as DNA, the CDR3 is TGTGCCAGCAGCTTACGGACAGGGGGCGCGGGCACTGAAGCTTTCTTT.

On this clone itself: This sample includes further DNA sequences coding for the same CDR3. The CDR3 sequence: CASRSPGLTGASPLHF. For the CDR3, the DNA is TGTGCCAGCAGATCTCCTGGTTTGACAGGAGCTTCACCCCTCCACTTT. The rearrangement uses TRBV27 and TRBJ1-6; a weak D match, TRBD1 (6 bases). CDR1 is MNHEY, CDR2 SMNVEV, per germline (reference sequence). V gave up 6 bases and J gave up 9 bases, with 21 bases separating them. This CDR3 has 16 amino acids.

The chain employs TRBV7-9 and TRBJ2-7; 9 bases map to TRBD1. The V segment lost 1 base and the J segment 3 bases; nucleotides outside the gene matches: 10. This CDR3 is built from 17 residues. Germline V CDR1 and CDR2: SEHNR, FQNEAQ (reference sequence). CDR3 bases: TGTGCCAGCAGCTTAGGGAGTCCCGGGACAGGGTTCTACGAGCAGTACTTC. Translating gives CASSLGSPGTGFYEQYF. Filled out from reference TRBV7-9 and TRBJ2-7, the complete variable domain reads DTGVSQNPRHKITKRGQNVTFRCDPISEHNRLYWYRQTLGQGPEFLTYFQNEAQLEKSRLLSDRFSAERPKGSFSTLEIQRTEQGDSAMYLCASSLGSPGTGFYEQYFGPGTRLTVT.

This chain joins TRBV2 and TRBJ2-3; maybe TRBD1 (6 bases). V was clipped by 9 bases and J by 2 bases, with 12 bases between them. The CDR3 extends over 13 amino acids. Germline CDR1 is SNHLY and CDR2 is FYNNEI. CDR3 amino acids: CARGQLDTDTQYF. In DNA form, the CDR3 reads TGTGCCAGAGGACAGTTAGACACAGATACGCAGTATTTT.

The rearrangement uses TRBV7-2 and TRBJ2-3, with TRBD1 matching over 9 bases. The CDR3 consists of 16 residues. Germline lookup yields CDR1 SGHTA and CDR2 FQGNSA. With V trimmed by 4 bases and J by 4 bases, 9 bases remained unmatched. The chain's CDR3 is CASSSRDRALPDTQYF. The CDR3 DNA reads TGTGCCAGCAGCTCCCGGGACAGGGCTTTACCAGATACGCAGTATTTT.

The gene calls are TRBV30 and TRBJ2-5; D is perhaps TRBD2 (6 bases). The CDR3 totals 14 residues. Trimming took 4 bases from V and 3 from J, leaving 15 bases between them. Per the germline V gene, CDR1 is GTSNPN and CDR2 is SVGIG (reference sequence). CDR3 region: CAWTRGFGEETQYF. The CDR3 region has the DNA TGTGCCTGGACGCGGGGCTTTGGTGAAGAGACCCAGTACTTC.

The V and J genes are TRBV5-1 and TRBJ1-3; D might be TRBD1 (6 bases). From germline, CDR1 is SGHRS and CDR2 YFSETQ. This CDR3 is 15 amino acids long. V shed 5 bases and J shed 3 bases, with 15 bases lying between them. The CDR3: CASSFTGYGGNTIYF. The CDR3 DNA reads as TGCGCCAGCAGTTTTACAGGGTACGGTGGAAACACCATATATTTT. The entire variable domain, with the rest obtained from reference TRBV5-1 and TRBJ1-3, is as follows: KAGVTQTPRYLIKTRGQQVTLSCSPISGHRSVSWYQQTPGQGLQFLFEYFSETQRNKGNFPGRFSGRQFSNSRSEMNVSTLELGDSALYLCASSFTGYGGNTIYFGEGSWLTVV.

The gene calls are TRBV11-2 and TRBJ2-1, with TRBD2 matching 9 bases. Germline assignment: CDR1 SGHAT and CDR2 FQNNGV. V trimming: 0 bases; J trimming: 10 bases; junction bases outside the gene matches: 1. The CDR3 contains 13 residues. CDR3 residues: CASSLDLAGEQFF. CDR3 sequence (DNA): TGTGCCAGCAGCTTAGATCTAGCGGGGGAGCAGTTCTTC.

The CDR3 DNA sequence: TGTGCCAGCAGTGGCGGGGGGGCTAGCACAGATACGCAGTATTTT. This encodes CASSGGGASTDTQYF. V usage is TRBV2 and J usage is TRBJ2-3, with 9 positions matching TRBD2. With V trimmed by 4 bases and J by 0 bases, 2 bases remained unmatched. The length of the CDR3 is 15 residues. Germline values: CDR1 SNHLY, CDR2 FYNNEI.

The chain employs TRBV2 and TRBJ2-2, with 12 bases aligning to TRBD2. V dropped 6 bases and J dropped 2; count of bases not matched to a gene: 7. CDR1 and CDR2 from the germline V gene are SNHLY and FYNNEI. The CDR3 runs to 17 residues. This CDR3 reads CASRLLAGGINTGELFF. CDR3 sequence (DNA): TGTGCCAGCAGACTACTAGCGGGGGGTATTAACACCGGGGAGCTGTTTTTT.

As DNA, the CDR3 is TGTGCCAGCGGTACTCTGGGGGGTAAGCACTACGAGCAGTACTTC. Residues: CASGTLGGKHYEQYF. V usage is TRBV28 and J usage is TRBJ2-7; possibly TRBD2 for D (6 bases). From germline, CDR1 is MDHEN and CDR2 SYDVKM. Trimming removed 8 bases at V and 3 bases at J, with 20 bases between. The CDR3 spans 15 residues.

The chain joins TRBV6-5 to TRBJ2-1, with TRBD2 matching over 7 bases. There are 14 residues in the CDR3. Germline assignment: CDR1 MNHEY and CDR2 SVGAGI. Unmatched junction bases numbered 2, after V lost 2 bases and J lost 4 bases. CDR3 loop: CASSYREGYNEQFF. Here the CDR3 DNA reads TGTGCCAGCAGTTACAGGGAGGGTTACAATGAGCAGTTCTTC.

The chain joins TRBV12-5 to TRBJ2-2, with D possibly TRBD2 on 6 matching bases. The CDR3 extends over 15 amino acids. Germline V gives CDR1 LGHNT, CDR2 FRNRAP. V lost 6 bases and J lost 2, with 13 bases in between. CDR3 region: CASGSSGTNTGELFF. The CDR3 coding sequence is TGTGCTAGTGGCTCCTCCGGGACTAACACCGGGGAGCTGTTTTTT.

The chain couples TRBV27 to TRBJ2-5, with 10 positions matching TRBD2. CDR3 length equals 16 residues. The germline gives CDR1 MNHEY, CDR2 SMNVEV (reference sequence). With 6 bases clipped from V and 4 bases from J, the junction kept 11 bases outside the gene matches. Written as DNA, the CDR3 is TGTGCCAGCAGGGGGATGGAGCGGGGGGGCCGAGAGACCCAGTACTTC. This sequence encodes CASRGMERGGRETQYF.

This clone was observed a single time. V usage is TRBV4-3 and J usage is TRBJ2-3; 8 nucleotides align to TRBD2. J was trimmed by 4 bases and V by 2 bases; bases with no gene match: 2. In germline, CDR1 is LGHNA, CDR2 YSLEER. The length of the CDR3 is 14 residues. The CDR3 nucleotides read TGCGCCAGCAGCCAATCACTAGCGGCAGATACGCAGTATTTT. As protein: CASSQSLAADTQYF.

The rearrangement uses TRBV27 and TRBJ1-2; D ambiguous. This CDR3 is 12 amino acids long. The germline V gene has CDR1 MNHEY and CDR2 SMNVEV (reference sequence). With 2 bases removed from V and 8 bases from J, the gap between germline ends came to 9 bases. CDR3 DNA sequence: TGTGCCAGCAGTTTACGAGGTAGCGGCTACACCTTC. Translation: CASSLRGSGYTF.

This chain uses TRBV27 with TRBJ1-1, with 11 bases that match TRBD1. Germline loops: CDR1 MNHEY, CDR2 SMNVEV (reference sequence). CDR3 length: 14 amino acids. Unmatched junction bases numbered 3, after V lost 0 bases and J lost 9 bases. The chain's CDR3 is CASSLSRTGGQAFF. Written as DNA, the CDR3 is TGTGCCAGCAGTTTATCCAGGACAGGGGGCCAAGCTTTCTTT.

The V and J genes are TRBV5-4 and TRBJ2-7, with 16 bases matching TRBD2. Germline V gene data show CDR1 as SGHNT and CDR2 as YYREEE (reference sequence). The CDR3 has 16 residues. The J segment lost 7 bases and the V segment lost 4 bases, leaving 8 bases of the junction unmatched. The CDR3 spells CASSPGGLAGGFEQYF. The CDR3 bases are TGTGCCAGCAGCCCCGGGGGACTAGCGGGGGGGTTTGAGCAGTACTTC. The whole variable domain, filled in from reference TRBV5-4 and TRBJ2-7, reads ETGVTQSPTHLIKTRGQQVTLRCSSQSGHNTVSWYQQALGQGPQFIFQYYREEENGRGNFPPRFSGLQFPNYSSELNVNALELDDSALYLCASSPGGLAGGFEQYFGPGTRLTVT.

This sequence joins TRBV7-2 and TRBJ1-6; D not certain. The CDR3 length is 15 residues. Trimming removed 4 bases at V and 9 bases at J, with 16 bases between. Germline V CDR1 and CDR2: SGHTA, FQGNSA. This CDR3 reads CASSSQATVGSPLHF. CDR3 coding DNA: TGTGCCAGCAGCTCCCAGGCCACCGTGGGTTCACCCCTCCACTTT.

The V gene is TRBV9, the J gene TRBJ1-1; D perhaps matches TRBD1 (6 bases). Trimming left V 0 bases short and J 6 bases short, with 12 bases between. CDR1 is SGDLS, CDR2 YYNGEE, per germline. The CDR3 consists of 14 residues. CDR3 amino acids: CASSVEGVGSEAFF. CDR3 sequence (DNA): TGTGCCAGCAGCGTAGAGGGGGTAGGGTCTGAAGCTTTCTTT.

The rearrangement links TRBV5-1 to TRBJ1-1; 10 nucleotides agree with TRBD1. From germline, CDR1 is SGHRS and CDR2 YFSETQ. CDR3 length: 15 residues. V was clipped by 3 bases and J by 3 bases; unmatched bases: 5. The CDR3 reads CASSYTGQGHTEAFF. DNA of the CDR3: TGCGCCAGCAGCTACACGGGACAGGGGCACACTGAAGCTTTCTTT.

This chain connects TRBV28 to TRBJ2-7; TRBD1 aligns across 9 bases. Germline-derived CDR1 and CDR2 are MDHEN and SYDVKM. This CDR3 is built from 16 residues. V lost 3 bases, J lost 5 bases, and 11 bases stayed unmatched. The CDR3 loop reads CASSFLVDRGFDEQYF. CDR3 nucleotides: TGTGCCAGCAGTTTTTTAGTGGACAGGGGCTTCGACGAGCAGTACTTC.